This T cell receptor (beta chain) was retrieved from a study of blood T cells in healthy people across ages. About the study: Using template switching, researchers captured about one barcoded beta molecule for each two T cells.

Staff drew roughly 10 milliliters of peripheral blood from each donor. The amount of total RNA extracted per sample was at least 5 micrograms. Per the germline V gene, CDR1 is SGHTA and CDR2 is FQGNSA. Losses at the gene ends were 1 base for V and 14 bases for J; bases not matched to a gene: 17. The CDR3 runs to 16 residues. There are a few counts of this clonotype. Primed by a sample-barcoded 5' primer and a J-beta primer mix, a second PCR proceeded for 7 to 11 cycles. One entry per CDR3 protein results from TCRdb running MiXCR on the 5' RACE reads. The data show about 720,000 distinct CDR3 sequences, 22% seen once.

The sequence was collected from an older man in good health. The gene calls are TRBV7-2 and TRBJ2-1; 7 bases are a match to TRBD2. Sequencing was performed on blood. For the CDR3, the DNA is TGTGCCAGCAGCTTAGTTTATGGGACTACTGCGCCGGGGGAGTTCTTC. It is translated as CASSLVYGTTAPGEFF.